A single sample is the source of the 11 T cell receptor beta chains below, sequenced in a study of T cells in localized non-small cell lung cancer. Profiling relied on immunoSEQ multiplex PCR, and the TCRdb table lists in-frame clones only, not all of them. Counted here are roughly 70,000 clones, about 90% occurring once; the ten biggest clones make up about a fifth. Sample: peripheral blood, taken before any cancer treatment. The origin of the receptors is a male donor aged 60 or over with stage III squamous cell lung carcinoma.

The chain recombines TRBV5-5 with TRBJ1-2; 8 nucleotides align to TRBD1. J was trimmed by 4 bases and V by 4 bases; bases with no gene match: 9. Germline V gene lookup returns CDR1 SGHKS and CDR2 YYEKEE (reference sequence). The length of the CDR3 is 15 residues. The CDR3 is CASSQTGGGSYGYTF. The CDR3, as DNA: TGTGCCAGCAGCCAAACAGGGGGAGGGAGCTATGGCTACACCTTC.

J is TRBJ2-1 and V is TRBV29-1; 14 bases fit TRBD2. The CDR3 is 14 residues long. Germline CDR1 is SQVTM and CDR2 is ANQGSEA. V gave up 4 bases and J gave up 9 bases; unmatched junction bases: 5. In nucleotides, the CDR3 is TGCAGCGTTGCGACTAGCGGGGGGGCAAGTGAGCAGTTCTTC. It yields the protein CSVATSGGASEQFF.

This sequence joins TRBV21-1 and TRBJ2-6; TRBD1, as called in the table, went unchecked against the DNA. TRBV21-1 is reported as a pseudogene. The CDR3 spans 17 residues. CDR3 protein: CASSPGQEPSGANVLTF. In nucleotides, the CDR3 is TGTGCCAGCAGCCCGGGACAGGAACCTTCTGGGGCCAACGTCCTGACTTTC.

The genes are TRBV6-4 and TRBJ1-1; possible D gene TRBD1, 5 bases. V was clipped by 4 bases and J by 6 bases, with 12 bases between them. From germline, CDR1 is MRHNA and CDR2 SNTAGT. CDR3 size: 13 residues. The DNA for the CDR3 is TGTGCCAGCAGTGCGACAGTGTACTCTGAAGCTTTCTTT. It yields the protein CASSATVYSEAFF.

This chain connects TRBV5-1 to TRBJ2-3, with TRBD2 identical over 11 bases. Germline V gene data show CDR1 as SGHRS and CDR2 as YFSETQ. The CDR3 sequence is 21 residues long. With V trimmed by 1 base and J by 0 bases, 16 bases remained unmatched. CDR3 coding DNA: TGCGCCAGCAGCTTGACTTCTTCTAGCGGGGGGACTATTACTAGCACAGATACGCAGTATTTT. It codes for CASSLTSSSGGTITSTDTQYF. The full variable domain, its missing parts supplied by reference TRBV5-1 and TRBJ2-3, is KAGVTQTPRYLIKTRGQQVTLSCSPISGHRSVSWYQQTPGQGLQFLFEYFSETQRNKGNFPGRFSGRQFSNSRSEMNVSTLELGDSALYLCASSLTSSSGGTITSTDTQYFGPGTRLTVL.

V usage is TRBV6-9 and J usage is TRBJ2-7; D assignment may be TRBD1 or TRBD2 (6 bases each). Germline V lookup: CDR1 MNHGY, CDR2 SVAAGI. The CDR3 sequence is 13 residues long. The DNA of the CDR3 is TGTTTCGCCGGGGGCCCAAATACCTACGAGCAGTACTTC. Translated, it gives CFAGGPNTYEQYF.

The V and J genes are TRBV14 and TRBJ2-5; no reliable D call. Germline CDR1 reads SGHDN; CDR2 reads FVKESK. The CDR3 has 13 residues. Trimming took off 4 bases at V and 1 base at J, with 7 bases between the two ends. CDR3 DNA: TGTGCCAGCAGCCGGCGGCCCCAAGAGACCCAGTACTTC. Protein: CASSRRPQETQYF.

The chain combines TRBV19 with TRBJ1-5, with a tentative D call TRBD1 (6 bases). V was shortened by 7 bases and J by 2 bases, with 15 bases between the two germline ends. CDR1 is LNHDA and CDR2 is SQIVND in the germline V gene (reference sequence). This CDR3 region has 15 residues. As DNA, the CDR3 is TGTGCCAGTACCGGACAGCCCTTCGGCAATCAGCCCCAGCATTTT. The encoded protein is CASTGQPFGNQPQHF.

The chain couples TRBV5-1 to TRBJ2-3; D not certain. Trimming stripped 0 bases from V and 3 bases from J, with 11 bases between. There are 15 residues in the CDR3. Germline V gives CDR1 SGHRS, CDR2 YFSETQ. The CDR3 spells CASSLAVGTTDTQYF. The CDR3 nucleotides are TGCGCCAGCAGCTTGGCCGTCGGCACTACAGATACGCAGTATTTT.

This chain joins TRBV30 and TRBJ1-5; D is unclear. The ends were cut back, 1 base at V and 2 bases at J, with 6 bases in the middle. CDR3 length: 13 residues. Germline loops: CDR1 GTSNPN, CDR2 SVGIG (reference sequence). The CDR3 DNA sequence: TGTGCCTGGAGTGAAGACCGCAATCAGCCCCAGCATTTT. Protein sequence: CAWSEDRNQPQHF.

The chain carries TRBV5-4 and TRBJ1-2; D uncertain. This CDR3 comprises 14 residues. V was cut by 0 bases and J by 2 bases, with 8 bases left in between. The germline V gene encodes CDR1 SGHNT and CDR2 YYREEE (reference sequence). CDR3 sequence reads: CASSLAGVNYGYTF. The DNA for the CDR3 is TGTGCCAGCAGCTTGGCCGGGGTGAACTATGGCTACACCTTC.